The subject of this entry is one TCR beta chain. This clonotype was observed a handful of times. What this receptor recognizes is not known. Base qualities are not at hand, and no much larger clone is one base apart. Cut back by 4 bases and 2 bases, the V and J ends lie 9 bases apart. Inclusive of the bounding cysteine and phenylalanine, the CDR3 is 13 residues long. Kept here is only the CDR3 DNA, which spans 39 bases and is read in frame from base 1. According to the germline V gene, CDR1 reads SGHTA and CDR2 reads FQGNSA. This specimen comes from a study of human T cells and chemical hapten exposure (dated by TCRdb to about 2021). Concerning the study at large: For sensitization, 2% DPC in acetone was applied to an approximately 2 cm by approximately 2 cm area of upper inner arm skin. Throughout the study period of 20 to 25 weeks, patients also received therapeutic DPC doses to the scalp every week. Patch testing was performed on the upper back with Finn chambers containing 0.01% DPC, and the patch tests were scored after 6 days according to International Contact Dermatitis Research Group standards. Most of the patients in the cohort were female, and the cohort covered alopecia areata with under or over 50% scalp involvement, alopecia totalis and alopecia universalis. The libraries were sequenced as a pool, and the TCR yield per sample differed mostly because of small variations in library volumes within the pool. Peripheral blood TCR repertoire changes were tracked in vivo in alopecia patients during primary and secondary sensitization to the hapten diphenylcyclopropenone (DPC). Blood samples were taken from patients before sensitization (week 0) and then at 2, 6 and about 24 weeks after DPC sensitization. Roughly 30 alopecia patients provided blood for TCR sequencing at one to four time points (pre-sensitization, 2, 6 and 24 weeks).

Library preparation used RACE. TCRdb lists the instrument as NextSeq 500. During library preparation, unique molecular identifiers were attached to individual cDNA molecules so that TCRs could be counted in a quantitative, reproducible way. Each blood RNA sample was used to sequence both TCR alpha and TCR beta chains. The study's processing was this. Samples had a median of roughly 100,000 TCRs, with a range from roughly 23,224 to 700,000. V, J and CDR3 annotation of the TCR reads was performed with the Decombinator software suite. Every sample was subsampled to the same number of TCRs (28,000) for the PS versus PT1 abundance plots. Expanded TCRs were defined as absent before sensitization and observed at least eight times at the 2-week time point. TCRdb reprocessed the public reads (quality trimming at Q25 with fastp, clone calling with MiXCR) and kept in-frame beta chains. All rows with the same CDR3 protein become a single entry with the most common DNA and genes. The V and J calls here are based on TCRdb, not the publication. The table for this sample lists around 380,000 distinct CDR3 sequences; roughly 5% of them were counted only once. The ten largest clones capture 2% to 2.5% of the sample.

Taken with the paper, the label for time point translates to: patch test 1, 2 weeks after DPC sensitization. The treatment or condition label of this sample denotes: therapeutic diphenylcyclopropenone sensitization with weekly scalp DPC. At each patch-test visit, blood was drawn before the patch test was applied. Eligible patients were aged 18 to 70, diagnosed with alopecia, deemed suitable for DPC therapy, and excluded if pregnant. Unfractionated whole blood was collected in Tempus Blood RNA tubes, and total RNA was extracted from that blood. Results the study describes overall, beyond this receptor: DPC sensitization did not change the number of TCRs with a frequency above 1 in 1000, and there was no evidence of changes in global repertoire structure. Compared with pre-sensitization or healthy control sets, expanded TCRs formed significantly more large CDR3 similarity clusters, which is consistent with antigen-driven responses. Because every patient had alopecia, a presumed autoimmune disease, the patients' immune response might differ from that of healthy individuals. Patch test score correlated positively with the number of PT1 expanded TCRs, reaching significance at thresholds 8, 16 and 32 but not at 4. Repeated subsampling changed both the strength of the expansion versus patch-test correlation and the threshold at which that correlation became significant.

The sequence was collected from a woman aged 50 to 60 with alopecia areata. Some clones in this sample may be carry-over from other donors' samples. The sequence joins TRBV7-2 to TRBJ2-7, and possibly TRBD2, on 6 matching bases. Sequenced here: whole blood, sampled in connection with sensitization to the hapten diphenylcyclopropenone (DPC). CDR3 protein: CASSWDLAYEQYF. The sequence in DNA is TGTGCCAGCAGCTGGGACTTGGCCTACGAGCAGTACTTC.